These 19 T cell receptor beta chains originate from one sample sequenced in a study of beta chain features in type 1 diabetes. The entirety of the isolated RNA underwent reverse transcription, so expressed TCRB transcripts were sequenced. TCRdb keeps only in-frame clones here, not all; method: immunoSEQ multiplex PCR. The sample contains under 400,000 clones, roughly 13% of which appear only once. The sequenced sample consisted of naive CD4+ T cells from blood. These receptors all come from a man between 18 and 35 years old in good health.

The V gene is TRBV7-8, the J gene TRBJ1-2, with D maybe TRBD1 (6 bases). Trimming stripped 5 bases from V and 8 bases from J, with 18 bases between. The length of the CDR3 is 14 residues. Germline loops: CDR1 SGHVS, CDR2 FQNEAQ. Here the CDR3 DNA reads TGTGCCAGCAGCGGGGGTGGAGCAGGGGAAGGCTACACCTTC. It encodes CASSGGGAGEGYTF.

The V call is TRBV29-1, the J call TRBJ2-1; TRBD2 matches at 7 bases. Germline CDR1 SQVTM, CDR2 ANQGSEA. J lost 6 bases, V lost 6 bases, and 17 bases had no gene match. There are 16 residues in the CDR3. The CDR3, as DNA: TGCAGCGTCCAGGACCTTGGGAGGGGCTCCGGCAATGAGCAGTTCTTC. Its translation: CSVQDLGRGSGNEQFF.

CDR3 loop: CAWNRRQDGELFF. CDR3 bases: TGTGCCTGGAATCGGAGACAGGACGGGGAGCTGTTTTTT. The chain is built from TRBV30 and TRBJ2-2; a weak D match, TRBD1 (6 bases). Trimming removed 4 bases from V and 7 bases from J, with 13 bases in between. The CDR3 totals 13 residues. CDR1 is GTSNPN and CDR2 is SVGIG in the germline V gene (reference sequence).

This clone was seen a few times. The chain is built from TRBV7-2 and TRBJ1-5; 9 bases align to TRBD1. CDR3 size: 15 residues. V was pared by 3 bases and J by 6 bases, with 6 bases of the junction left unmatched. The germline V gene has CDR1 SGHTA and CDR2 FQGNSA. CDR3 sequence (DNA): TGTGCCAGCAGCTTGGTAGAGACAGGGGGTCAGCCCCAGCATTTT. Translating it yields CASSLVETGGQPQHF.

V and J are TRBV7-9 and TRBJ2-7, with D perhaps TRBD1 (6 bases). The V gene lost 5 bases and the J gene lost 5 bases, with 16 bases spanning the gap. Germline lookup yields CDR1 SEHNR and CDR2 FQNEAQ (reference sequence). The CDR3 has 14 residues. The CDR3 loop reads CASSVRRKGDEQYF. The CDR3 DNA is TGTGCCAGCAGCGTACGTAGGAAGGGGGACGAGCAGTACTTC. The full variable domain, rest sourced from reference TRBV7-9 and TRBJ2-7, is DTGVSQNPRHKITKRGQNVTFRCDPISEHNRLYWYRQTLGQGPEFLTYFQNEAQLEKSRLLSDRFSAERPKGSFSTLEIQRTEQGDSAMYLCASSVRRKGDEQYFGPGTRLTVT.

This clone has more than one count but fewer than ten. V and J are TRBV6-5 and TRBJ1-1; 10 nucleotides line up with TRBD1. Germline CDR1 MNHEY, CDR2 SVGAGI. The CDR3 covers 13 residues. V was clipped by 6 bases and J by 6 bases; unmatched bases: 4. In DNA, the CDR3 is TGTGCCAGCAGCCCGGGGACAGGGGCTGAAGCTTTCTTT. Translation gives CASSPGTGAEAFF.

In this sample, this clone turned up a few times. The CDR3 DNA sequence: TGTGCCAGTAGTAACCTGCCGGGACAGGGGAACAATGAGCAGTTCTTC. This codes for CASSNLPGQGNNEQFF. This chain joins TRBV19 and TRBJ2-1; 10 bases fit TRBD1. Germline V gives CDR1 LNHDA, CDR2 SQIVND (reference sequence). V shed 4 bases, J shed 5 bases, and the junction held 8 bases outside the gene matches. CDR3 length: 16 amino acids. Full variable domain (rest looked up from reference TRBV19 and TRBJ2-1): DGGITQSPKYLFRKEGQNVTLSCEQNLNHDAMYWYRQDPGQGLRLIYYSQIVNDFQKGDIAEGYSVSREKKESFPLTVTSAQKNPTAFYLCASSNLPGQGNNEQFFGPGTRLTVL.

The V call is TRBV30, the J call TRBJ2-2; D possibly corresponds to TRBD2 (6 bases). This CDR3 has 15 amino acids. Trimming took 1 base from V and 3 from J, leaving 12 bases between them. Germline V lookup: CDR1 GTSNPN, CDR2 SVGIG (reference sequence). The chain's CDR3 is CAWSGGVMDTGELFF. The CDR3 DNA reads as TGTGCCTGGAGTGGCGGGGTAATGGACACCGGGGAGCTGTTTTTT.

The rearrangement joins TRBV5-1 to TRBJ1-5; no reliable D call. V was cut by 0 bases and J by 3 bases, with 10 bases left in between. The CDR3 length is 15 residues. The germline V gene encodes CDR1 SGHRS and CDR2 YFSETQ. The CDR3 DNA reads as TGCGCCAGCAGCTTGGCCGGTCACCACAATCAGCCCCAGCATTTT. Translating it yields CASSLAGHHNQPQHF.

This clone was seen a few times. The CDR3 DNA sequence: TGCAGCGTTGGCCAGGGGCAATCTAATACCGAGCAGTACTTC. Translated, it gives CSVGQGQSNTEQYF. The genes are TRBV29-1 and TRBJ2-7, with TRBD1 as a possible D gene (6 bases). V lost 4 bases, J lost 6 bases, and 19 bases lay in between. In germline, CDR1 is SQVTM, CDR2 ANQGSEA. The CDR3 contains 14 residues.

V usage is TRBV7-9 and J usage is TRBJ2-3; 7 nucleotides align to TRBD2. Germline V lookup: CDR1 SEHNR, CDR2 FQNEAQ (reference sequence). This CDR3 is built from 14 residues. V was clipped by 0 bases and J by 6 bases; unmatched bases: 3. The CDR3, as DNA: TGTGCCAGCAGCTTAGCAGGGAGGGTGGATACGCAGTATTTT. This gives the protein CASSLAGRVDTQYF. The full variable domain, completed using reference TRBV7-9 and TRBJ2-3, is DTGVSQNPRHKITKRGQNVTFRCDPISEHNRLYWYRQTLGQGPEFLTYFQNEAQLEKSRLLSDRFSAERPKGSFSTLEIQRTEQGDSAMYLCASSLAGRVDTQYFGPGTRLTVL.

The chain uses TRBV2 and TRBJ1-2, with 7 bases identical to TRBD1. CDR1 and CDR2 from the germline V gene are SNHLY and FYNNEI. V shed 7 bases, J shed 4 bases, and the junction held 6 bases outside the gene matches. This CDR3 has 13 residues. Here the CDR3 reads CASIKGAFYGYTF. In DNA form, the CDR3 reads TGTGCCAGCATTAAGGGGGCTTTCTATGGCTACACCTTC.

V and J are TRBV6-6 and TRBJ1-2, with TRBD1 identical over 10 bases. Losses at the gene ends were 6 bases for V and 5 bases for J; bases not matched to a gene: 6. This CDR3 comprises 14 residues. CDR1 is MNHNY and CDR2 is SVGAGI in the germline V gene (reference sequence). CDR3 coding DNA: TGTGCCAGCAGGGGGGAGGGACAGGGGTATGGCTACACCTTC. Amino acid sequence: CASRGEGQGYGYTF.

This clone was seen more than once but under ten times. This chain connects TRBV28 to TRBJ1-5; perhaps TRBD1 as D (6 bases). CDR3 size: 18 residues. Germline CDR1 reads MDHEN; CDR2 reads SYDVKM. The ends were cut back, 2 bases at V and 4 bases at J, with 21 bases in the middle. The CDR3 spells CASSLGGGTGRGNQPQHF. The DNA for the CDR3 is TGTGCCAGCAGTTTAGGCGGGGGCACGGGCCGAGGTAATCAGCCCCAGCATTTT.

This chain uses TRBV13 with TRBJ2-1, with TRBD2 matching over 9 bases. The CDR3 loop spans 16 amino acids. Germline CDR1 is PRHDT and CDR2 is FYEKMQ (reference sequence). V gave up 5 bases and J gave up 2 bases; unmatched junction bases: 7. The CDR3 DNA reads TGTGCCAGCAGCCCTCCGACTAGCGGACCCTACAATGAGCAGTTCTTC. This codes for CASSPPTSGPYNEQFF.

V usage is TRBV7-2 and J usage is TRBJ2-1; 10 bases fit TRBD2. Losses at the gene ends were 5 bases for V and 4 bases for J; bases not matched to a gene: 8. The CDR3 is 16 residues long. CDR1 is SGHTA and CDR2 is FQGNSA in the germline V gene. CDR3 sequence: CASSARTSGHYNEQFF. In nucleotides, the CDR3 is TGTGCCAGCAGCGCGAGGACTAGCGGACATTACAATGAGCAGTTCTTC.

The chain uses TRBV7-9 and TRBJ1-3; 7 positions agree with TRBD1. Germline assignment: CDR1 SEHNR and CDR2 FQNEAQ (reference sequence). The CDR3 is made up of 15 amino acids. The junction had 7 bases not matched to a gene; V was cut back by 5 bases and J by 3 bases. The CDR3 coding sequence is TGTGCCAGCAGCCTGGGGGACAGCTTTGGAAACACCATATATTTT. Amino acid sequence: CASSLGDSFGNTIYF. Looking up the rest from reference TRBV7-9 and TRBJ1-3 gives the full variable domain: DTGVSQNPRHKITKRGQNVTFRCDPISEHNRLYWYRQTLGQGPEFLTYFQNEAQLEKSRLLSDRFSAERPKGSFSTLEIQRTEQGDSAMYLCASSLGDSFGNTIYFGEGSWLTVV.

The genes are TRBV5-6 and TRBJ1-2; no clear D. This CDR3 is built from 16 residues. V lost 2 bases to trimming and J lost 0 bases, with 14 bases between them. The germline V gene has CDR1 SGHDT and CDR2 YYEEEE. CDR3 sequence: CASSFVVAAANYGYTF. For the CDR3, the DNA is TGTGCCAGCAGCTTTGTAGTGGCAGCGGCTAACTATGGCTACACCTTC.

The chain links TRBV29-1 to TRBJ1-2; D unresolved. From germline, CDR1 is SQVTM and CDR2 ANQGSEA. This CDR3 comprises 13 residues. V shed 4 bases and J shed 4 bases, with 13 bases lying between them. CDR3 nucleotide sequence: TGCAGCGTTGTTCCGCAGAATTCCTATGGCTACACCTTC. Translation gives CSVVPQNSYGYTF.